Listed here are 10 T cell receptor beta chains from one sample, sequenced in a study of blood T cell repertoires in COVID-19. Profiled with immunoSEQ multiplex PCR; TCRdb holds only in-frame clones, not every one. This table holds more than 45,000 clones, around 90% found once. The sample consisted of peripheral blood. The receptor set was obtained from a man in his fifties or sixties with acute or convalescent COVID-19.

This clone is a singleton in its sample. The V call is TRBV30, the J call TRBJ1-1, with D possibly matching TRBD1 (5 bases). Germline CDR1 and CDR2: GTSNPN and SVGIG (reference sequence). V was cut by 5 bases and J by 3 bases, with 13 bases left in between. There are 13 residues in the CDR3. Here the CDR3 reads CAWLKTGDTEAFF. CDR3 nucleotide sequence: TGTGCCTGGCTCAAAACAGGCGACACTGAAGCTTTCTTT.

The CDR3 DNA sequence: TGTGCCAGCAGTTACGTGGAGGGGGCGACTGAAGCTTTCTTT. Translated: CASSYVEGATEAFF. The chain has TRBV6-2 or TRBV6-3 and TRBJ1-1; 7 positions agree with TRBD1. CDR1 MNHEY and CDR2 SVGEGT come from the germline V gene. The CDR3 totals 14 residues. The trim removed 2 bases at V and 5 bases at J, leaving 5 bases unmatched.

The chain employs TRBV6-5 and TRBJ1-2, with D perhaps TRBD1 (6 bases). The V end was cut by 6 bases, the J end by 6 bases, with 11 bases between. Germline values: CDR1 MNHEY, CDR2 SVGAGI. The CDR3 covers 12 residues. This CDR3 is CASSLGGHGYTF. The CDR3 DNA sequence: TGTGCCAGCAGCCTGGGGGGGCATGGCTACACCTTC.

The gene calls are TRBV7-9 and TRBJ1-1, with no clear D. This CDR3 has 12 amino acids. The V and J ends lost 1 base and 8 bases respectively, with 8 bases between them. Germline lookup yields CDR1 SEHNR and CDR2 FQNEAQ (reference sequence). The chain's CDR3 is CASSLEAREAFF. CDR3 coding DNA: TGTGCCAGCAGCTTAGAAGCACGGGAAGCTTTCTTT. The full variable domain, its missing parts supplied by reference TRBV7-9 and TRBJ1-1, is DTGVSQNPRHKITKRGQNVTFRCDPISEHNRLYWYRQTLGQGPEFLTYFQNEAQLEKSRLLSDRFSAERPKGSFSTLEIQRTEQGDSAMYLCASSLEAREAFFGQGTRLTVV.

This chain uses TRBV7-9 with TRBJ1-1; tentative D call: TRBD1 (5 bases). Germline lookup yields CDR1 SEHNR and CDR2 FQNEAQ (reference sequence). This CDR3 comprises 15 residues. V lost 5 bases to trimming and J lost 1 base, with 14 bases between them. Here the CDR3 DNA reads TGTGCCAGCAGCCCCATGGGGGGTACGAACACTGAAGCTTTCTTT. It specifies CASSPMGGTNTEAFF.

The gene calls are TRBV9 and TRBJ2-3; a weak D match, TRBD2 (5 bases). The CDR3 is made up of 11 amino acids. CDR1 is SGDLS, CDR2 YYNGEE, per germline. With 2 bases removed from V and 13 bases from J, the gap between germline ends came to 11 bases. CDR3 in DNA: TGTGCCAGCAGCGTCGGACTCACGGAGTATTTT. It yields the protein CASSVGLTEYF.

The V and J genes are TRBV10-2 and TRBJ2-7, with D perhaps matching TRBD2 (5 bases). This CDR3 region has 14 residues. Germline lookup yields CDR1 WSHSY and CDR2 SAAADI. The V gene lost 0 bases and the J gene lost 4 bases, with 10 bases spanning the gap. In DNA form, the CDR3 reads TGCGCCAGCAGTGAGTCGATAGGAGGTTACGAGCAGTACTTC. Translated: CASSESIGGYEQYF.

Only one count was recorded for this clone. The gene calls are TRBV9 and TRBJ2-2; TRBD2 matches 10 bases. V lost 1 base to trimming and J lost 6 bases; unmatched junction nucleotides: 15. Germline V gene data show CDR1 as SGDLS and CDR2 as YYNGEE. CDR3 length: 19 residues. CDR3 in DNA: TGTGCCAGCAGCGTACCCCCCCGACTAGCGGGCTTGTGTCCCGGGGAGCTGTTTTTT. Translated, it gives CASSVPPRLAGLCPGELFF.

V gene TRBV12-3 or TRBV12-4 combines with J gene TRBJ1-1; D uncertain. This CDR3 is built from 12 residues. V gave up 1 base and J gave up 5 bases, with 5 bases separating them. This chain's CDR3 is CASSLGETEAFF. CDR3 in DNA: TGTGCCAGCAGTTTAGGTGAGACTGAAGCTTTCTTT.

The chain carries TRBV7-2 and TRBJ2-2; 9 bases match TRBD2. Germline V CDR1 and CDR2: SGHTA, FQGNSA. V lost 0 bases, J lost 0 bases, and 5 bases stayed unmatched. The CDR3 sequence is 18 residues long. CDR3 sequence reads: CASSLAVAGVSNTGELFF. The CDR3 DNA is TGTGCCAGCAGCTTAGCGGTAGCGGGAGTGTCGAACACCGGGGAGCTGTTTTTT.